This TCR beta chain was found in a study of CXCR3-negative and CXCR3-positive naive CD8 T cells. Findings and limits, study-wide: Between one naive subset and the other, surface CD5 was comparable, and TCR strength was inferred from TRB CDR3 properties. CXCR3 expression dropped partially after cryopreservation, and most assays relied on fresh PBMCs. More hydrophobic TRB CDR3s were found in CXCR3-positive naive cells than in CXCR3-negative naive cells.

The V gene's germline CDR1 is SGHRS and CDR2 YFSETQ. The CDR3 length is 11 residues. Carrying UMI labels, the TRB cDNA libraries were prepared through 5' RACE. No DNA is given; TCRdb re-called the 5' RACE reads and lists each CDR3 protein once. Found here are about 94,000 distinct CDR3 sequences; the top ten clones hold approximately 0.5%. Concerning this clonotype itself: Its antigen is unidentified.

V usage is TRBV5-1 and J usage is TRBJ2-2. This receptor was taken from a human donor in good health. Some clones in this sample may be carry-over from other donors' samples. Sequencing used naive CXCR3+ CD8+ T cells from blood. Subset described: CD45RO-CCR7+CD27+CD95- naive CD8+ T cells expressing CXCR3 (TNR3+). The CDR3 here is CATPFAVELFF.